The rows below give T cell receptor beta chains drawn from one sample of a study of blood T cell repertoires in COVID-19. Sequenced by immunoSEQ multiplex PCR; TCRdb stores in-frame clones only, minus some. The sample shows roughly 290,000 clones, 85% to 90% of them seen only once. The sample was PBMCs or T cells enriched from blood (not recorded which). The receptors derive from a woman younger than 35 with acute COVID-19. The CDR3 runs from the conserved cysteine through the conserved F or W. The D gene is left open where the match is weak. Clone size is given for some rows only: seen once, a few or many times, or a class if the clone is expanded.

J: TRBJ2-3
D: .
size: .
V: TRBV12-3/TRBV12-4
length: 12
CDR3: CASSYLTGTQYF
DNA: TGTGCCAGCAGTTATCTGACGGGTACGCAGTATTTT

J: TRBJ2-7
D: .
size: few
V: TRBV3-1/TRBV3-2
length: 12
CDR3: CASSQRTVEQYF
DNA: TGTGCCAGCAGCCAACGGACTGTAGAGCAGTACTTC

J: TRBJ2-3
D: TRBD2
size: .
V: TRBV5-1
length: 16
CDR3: CASSSRLAGGTDTQYF
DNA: TGCGCCAGCAGCTCCCGACTAGCGGGAGGGACAGATACGCAGTATTTT

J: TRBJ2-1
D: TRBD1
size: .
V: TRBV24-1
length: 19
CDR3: CATSAVSSLGQANYNEQFF
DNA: TGTGCCACCAGTGCCGTAAGTTCTTTGGGACAGGCTAACTACAATGAGCAGTTCTTC

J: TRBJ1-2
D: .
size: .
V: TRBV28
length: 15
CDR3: CASSTYRASNYGYTF
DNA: TGTGCCAGCAGTACTTACAGGGCCTCTAACTATGGCTACACCTTC

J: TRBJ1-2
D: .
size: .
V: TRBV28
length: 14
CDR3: CASSTGLSNYGYTF
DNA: TGTGCCAGCAGCACAGGGTTATCTAACTATGGCTACACCTTC

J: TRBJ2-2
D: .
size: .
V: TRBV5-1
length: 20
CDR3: CASSFQRQSIQLSNTGELFF
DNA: TGCGCCAGCAGCTTCCAAAGACAGTCTATACAATTGTCGAACACCGGGGAGCTGTTTTTT

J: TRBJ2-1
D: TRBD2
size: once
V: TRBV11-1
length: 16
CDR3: CASSPGTSGRNNEQFF
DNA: TGTGCCAGCAGCCCCGGTACTAGCGGGCGAAACAATGAGCAGTTCTTC

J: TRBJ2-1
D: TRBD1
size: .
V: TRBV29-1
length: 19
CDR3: CSVEINRGQTGSWYNEQFF
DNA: TGCAGCGTTGAAATCAACAGGGGACAAACTGGGTCCTGGTACAATGAGCAGTTCTTC

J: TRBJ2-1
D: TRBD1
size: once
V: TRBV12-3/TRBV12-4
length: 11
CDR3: CASSPRTGLFF
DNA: TGTGCCAGCAGTCCGCGGACAGGGCTCTTCTTC

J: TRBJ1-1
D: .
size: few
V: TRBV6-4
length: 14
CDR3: CASRDYSQGTEAFF
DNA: TGTGCCAGCAGGGACTACTCACAGGGAACCGAAGCTTTCTTT

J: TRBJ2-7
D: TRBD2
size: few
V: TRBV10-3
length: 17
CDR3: CAISEPAAGVDSYEQYF
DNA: TGTGCCATCAGTGAGCCGGCGGCGGGGGTGGACTCCTACGAGCAGTACTTC

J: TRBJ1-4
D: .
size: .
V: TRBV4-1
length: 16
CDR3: CASSQDRGGADEKLFF
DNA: TGCGCCAGCAGCCAAGATAGGGGGGGGGCGGATGAAAAACTGTTTTTT

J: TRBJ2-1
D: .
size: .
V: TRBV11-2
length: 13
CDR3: CASSSVSYNEQFF
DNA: TGTGCCAGCAGCTCTGTCTCCTACAATGAGCAGTTCTTC

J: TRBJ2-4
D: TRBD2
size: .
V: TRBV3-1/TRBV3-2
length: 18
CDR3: CASSPRTSGSFGKNIQYF
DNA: TGTGCCAGCAGCCCCAGGACTAGCGGGAGTTTCGGCAAAAACATTCAGTACTTC

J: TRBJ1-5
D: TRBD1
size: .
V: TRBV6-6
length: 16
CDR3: CASSPGDRGSNQPQHF
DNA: TGTGCCAGCAGTCCAGGGGACAGGGGGAGCAATCAGCCCCAGCATTTT

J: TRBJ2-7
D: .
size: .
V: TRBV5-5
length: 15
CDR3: CASSLVRQVTYEQYF
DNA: TGTGCCAGCAGCTTGGTTCGACAGGTAACCTACGAGCAGTACTTC

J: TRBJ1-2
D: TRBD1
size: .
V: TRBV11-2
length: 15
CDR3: CASSLGPTGAYGYTF
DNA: TGTGCCAGCAGCTTAGGCCCGACAGGGGCCTATGGCTACACCTTC

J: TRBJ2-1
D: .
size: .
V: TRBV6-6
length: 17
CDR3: CASSQFGRKTSYNEQFF
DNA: TGTGCCAGCAGTCAATTCGGCAGGAAGACCTCCTACAATGAGCAGTTCTTC

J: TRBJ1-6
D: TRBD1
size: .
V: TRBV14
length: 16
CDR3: CASSLQTGTYNSPLHF
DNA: TGTGCCAGCAGCCTACAGACAGGGACCTATAATTCACCCCTCCACTTT

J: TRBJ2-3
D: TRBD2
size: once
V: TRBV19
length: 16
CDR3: CASSIDPLAGTDTQYF
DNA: TGTGCCAGTAGTATAGATCCCCTAGCGGGCACAGATACGCAGTATTTT

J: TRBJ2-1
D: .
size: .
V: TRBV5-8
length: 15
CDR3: CASSLGHGSGDEQFF
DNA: TGTGCCAGCAGCCTAGGACATGGGTCGGGCGATGAGCAGTTCTTC

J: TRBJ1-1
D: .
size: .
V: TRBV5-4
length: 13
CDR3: CASSLAGAFEAFF
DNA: TGTGCCAGCAGCTTGGCGGGAGCTTTCGAAGCTTTCTTT

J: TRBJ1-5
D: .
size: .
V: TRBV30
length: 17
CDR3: CAWSAGRGPYSNQPQHF
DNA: TGTGCCTGGAGTGCAGGGAGGGGACCGTATAGCAATCAGCCCCAGCATTTT

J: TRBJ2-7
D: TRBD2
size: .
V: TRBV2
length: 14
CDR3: CASSDSSGTYEQYF
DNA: TGTGCCAGCAGTGACTCTAGCGGGACCTACGAGCAGTACTTC

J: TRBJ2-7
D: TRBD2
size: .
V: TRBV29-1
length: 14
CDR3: CSVELFSGRYEQYF
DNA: TGCAGCGTTGAATTGTTTAGCGGGAGGTACGAGCAGTACTTC

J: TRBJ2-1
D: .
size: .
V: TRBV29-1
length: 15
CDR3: CSVASTSVSYNEQFF
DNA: TGCAGCGTTGCATCTACAAGCGTATCCTACAATGAGCAGTTCTTC

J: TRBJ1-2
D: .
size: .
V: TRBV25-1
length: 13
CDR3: CASKYSGAGGYTF
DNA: TGTGCCAGCAAATACTCAGGGGCTGGGGGCTACACCTTC

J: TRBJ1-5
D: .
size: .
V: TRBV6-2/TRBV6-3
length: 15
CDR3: CASSYAGGSNQPQHF
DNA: TGTGCCAGCAGTTACGCCGGGGGTAGCAATCAGCCCCAGCATTTT

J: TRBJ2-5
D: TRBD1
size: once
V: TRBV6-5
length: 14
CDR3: CASRQTGAGETQYF
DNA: TGTGCCAGCAGACAGACAGGGGCGGGGGAGACCCAGTACTTC

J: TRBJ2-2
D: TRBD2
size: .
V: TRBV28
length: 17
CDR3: CASSQGLAGIVAGELFF
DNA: TGTGCCAGCAGCCAGGGACTAGCGGGAATTGTAGCCGGGGAGCTGTTTTTT

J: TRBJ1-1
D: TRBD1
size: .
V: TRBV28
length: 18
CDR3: CASVRRRHRGREGTEAFF
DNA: TGTGCCAGCGTACGCCGGAGGCACAGGGGGCGAGAGGGCACTGAAGCTTTCTTT

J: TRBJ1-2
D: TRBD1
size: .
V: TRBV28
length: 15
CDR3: CASSPIPGTAYGYTF
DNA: TGTGCCAGCAGTCCTATCCCCGGGACAGCCTATGGCTACACCTTC

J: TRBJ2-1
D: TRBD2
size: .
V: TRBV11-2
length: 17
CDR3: CASSPGGGASPYNEQFF
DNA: TGTGCCAGCAGCCCTGGGGGAGGGGCTAGCCCCTACAATGAGCAGTTCTTC

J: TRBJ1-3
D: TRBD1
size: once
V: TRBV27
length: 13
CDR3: CASGTGLGNTIYF
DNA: TGTGCCAGCGGGACAGGGCTTGGAAACACCATATATTTT

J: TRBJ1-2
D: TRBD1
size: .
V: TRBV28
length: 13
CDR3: CASSLDRGRGYTF
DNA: TGTGCCAGCAGTTTAGACAGGGGGCGCGGCTACACCTTC

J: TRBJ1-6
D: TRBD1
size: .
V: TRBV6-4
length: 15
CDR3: CASSDSDRGNSPLHF
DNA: TGTGCCAGCAGTGATTCCGACAGGGGGAATTCACCCCTCCACTTT

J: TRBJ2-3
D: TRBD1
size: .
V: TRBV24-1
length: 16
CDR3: CATSDRQGSVTDTQYF
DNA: TGTGCCACCAGTGACAGACAGGGGAGTGTGACAGATACGCAGTATTTT

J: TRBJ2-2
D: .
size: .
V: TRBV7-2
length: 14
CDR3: CASSPQGYTGELFF
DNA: TGTGCCAGCAGCCCCCAGGGGTACACCGGGGAGCTGTTTTTT

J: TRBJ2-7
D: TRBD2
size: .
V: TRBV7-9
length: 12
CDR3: CAVPWEGYEQYF
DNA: TGTGCCGTCCCTTGGGAGGGCTACGAGCAGTACTTC

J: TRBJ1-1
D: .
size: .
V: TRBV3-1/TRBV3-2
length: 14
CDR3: CASSQGPMNTEAFF
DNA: TGTGCCAGCAGCCAAGGCCCTATGAACACTGAAGCTTTCTTT

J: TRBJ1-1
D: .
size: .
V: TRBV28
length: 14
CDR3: CASSLDRLNTEAFF
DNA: TGTGCCAGCAGTTTAGACAGGCTGAACACTGAAGCTTTCTTT

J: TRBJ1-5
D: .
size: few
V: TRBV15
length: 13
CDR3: CATSLSPNQPQHF
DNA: TGTGCCACCAGCTTGAGTCCGAATCAGCCCCAGCATTTT

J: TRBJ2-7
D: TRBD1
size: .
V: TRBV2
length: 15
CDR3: CASREKTGPSYEQYF
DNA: TGTGCCAGCAGGGAGAAGACAGGGCCCTCCTACGAGCAGTACTTC

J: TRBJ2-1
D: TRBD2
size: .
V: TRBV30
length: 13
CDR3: CAWSSSGYNEQFF
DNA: TGTGCCTGGAGTTCTAGCGGGTACAATGAGCAGTTCTTC

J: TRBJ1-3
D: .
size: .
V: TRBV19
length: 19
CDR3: CASSSNRTPKVSSGNTIYF
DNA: TGTGCCAGTAGTTCCAATCGGACACCTAAAGTGTCCTCTGGAAACACCATATATTTT

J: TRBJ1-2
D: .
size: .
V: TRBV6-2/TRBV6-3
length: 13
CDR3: CASSYSPQAGYTF
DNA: TGTGCCAGCAGTTACAGCCCCCAGGCGGGCTACACCTTC

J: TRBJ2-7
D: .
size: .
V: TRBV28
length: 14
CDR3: CASSPDIFSYEQYF
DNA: TGTGCCAGCAGCCCCGACATCTTCTCCTACGAGCAGTACTTC

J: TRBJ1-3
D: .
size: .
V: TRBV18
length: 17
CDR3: CASSPYSPTGSGNTIYF
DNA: TGTGCCAGCTCACCCTACTCCCCGACAGGTTCCGGAAACACCATATATTTT

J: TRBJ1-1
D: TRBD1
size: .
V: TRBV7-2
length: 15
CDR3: CASSLLGQGNTEAFF
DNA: TGTGCCAGCAGCCTCTTAGGACAGGGGAACACTGAAGCTTTCTTT

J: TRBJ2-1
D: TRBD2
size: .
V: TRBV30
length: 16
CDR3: CAWSARGLAILNEQFF
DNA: TGTGCCTGGAGTGCCAGGGGACTAGCGATATTAAATGAGCAGTTCTTC